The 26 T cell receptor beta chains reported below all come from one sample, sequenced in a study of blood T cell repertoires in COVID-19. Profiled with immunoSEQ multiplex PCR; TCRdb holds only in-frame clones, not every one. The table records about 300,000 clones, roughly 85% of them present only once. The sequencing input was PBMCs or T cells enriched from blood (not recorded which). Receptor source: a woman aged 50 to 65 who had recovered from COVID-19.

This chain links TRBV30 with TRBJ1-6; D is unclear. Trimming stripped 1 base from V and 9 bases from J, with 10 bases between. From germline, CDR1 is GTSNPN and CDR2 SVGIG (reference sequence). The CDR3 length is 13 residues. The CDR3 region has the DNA TGTGCCTGGAGTGCGGGTCGCGGTTCACCCCTCCACTTT. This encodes CAWSAGRGSPLHF.

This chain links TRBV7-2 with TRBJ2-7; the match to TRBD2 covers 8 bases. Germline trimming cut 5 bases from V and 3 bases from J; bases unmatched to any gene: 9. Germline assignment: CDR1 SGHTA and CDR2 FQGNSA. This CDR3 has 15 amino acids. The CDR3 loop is CASSTASGRYYEQYF. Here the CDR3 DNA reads TGTGCCAGCAGCACCGCTAGCGGGCGATACTACGAGCAGTACTTC.

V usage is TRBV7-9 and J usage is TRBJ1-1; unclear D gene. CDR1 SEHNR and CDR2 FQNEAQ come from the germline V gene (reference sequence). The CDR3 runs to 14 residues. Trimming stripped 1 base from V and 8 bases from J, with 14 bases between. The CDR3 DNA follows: TGTGCCAGCAGCTTAGGCGGTATTATTGAAGAAGCTTTCTTT. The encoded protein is CASSLGGIIEEAFF. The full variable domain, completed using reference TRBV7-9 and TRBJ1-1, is DTGVSQNPRHKITKRGQNVTFRCDPISEHNRLYWYRQTLGQGPEFLTYFQNEAQLEKSRLLSDRFSAERPKGSFSTLEIQRTEQGDSAMYLCASSLGGIIEEAFFGQGTRLTVV.

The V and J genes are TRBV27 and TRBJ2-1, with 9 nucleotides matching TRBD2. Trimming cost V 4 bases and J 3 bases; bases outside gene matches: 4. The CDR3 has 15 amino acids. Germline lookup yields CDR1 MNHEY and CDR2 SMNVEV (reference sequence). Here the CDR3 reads CASSSPSGNYNEQFF. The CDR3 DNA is TGTGCCAGCAGTTCTCCTAGCGGGAACTACAATGAGCAGTTCTTC.

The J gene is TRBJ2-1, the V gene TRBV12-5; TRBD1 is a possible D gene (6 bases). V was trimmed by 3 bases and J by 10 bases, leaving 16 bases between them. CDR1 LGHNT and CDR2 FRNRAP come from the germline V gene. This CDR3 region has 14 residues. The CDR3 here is CASGLPRRGREQFF. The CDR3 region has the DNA TGTGCTAGTGGTTTACCACGCAGGGGACGGGAGCAGTTCTTC. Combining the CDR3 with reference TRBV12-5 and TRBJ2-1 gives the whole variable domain DARVTQTPRHKVTEMGQEVTMRCQPILGHNTVFWYRQTMMQGLELLAYFRNRAPLDDSGMPKDRFSAEMPDATLATLKIQPSEPRDSAVYFCASGLPRRGREQFFGPGTRLTVL.

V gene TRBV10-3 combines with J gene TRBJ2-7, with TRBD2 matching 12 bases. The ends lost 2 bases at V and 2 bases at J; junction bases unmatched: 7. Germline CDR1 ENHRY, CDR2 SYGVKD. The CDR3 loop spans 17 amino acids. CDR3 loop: CAISEPGASGRAYEQYF. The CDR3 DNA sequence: TGTGCCATCAGTGAGCCCGGAGCTAGCGGGAGGGCCTACGAGCAGTACTTC.

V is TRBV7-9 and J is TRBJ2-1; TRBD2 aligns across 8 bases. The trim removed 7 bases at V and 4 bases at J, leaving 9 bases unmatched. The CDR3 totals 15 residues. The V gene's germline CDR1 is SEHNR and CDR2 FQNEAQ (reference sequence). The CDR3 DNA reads TGTGCCAGCAATAAGCAGGGACTAGGGTACAATGAGCAGTTCTTC. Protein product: CASNKQGLGYNEQFF.

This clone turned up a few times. CDR3 sequence: CASSFALGVGYGYTF. As DNA, the CDR3 is TGCGCCAGCAGCTTCGCTTTAGGAGTCGGTTATGGCTACACCTTC. This chain uses TRBV5-1 with TRBJ1-2; no reliable D call. With 2 bases removed from V and 5 bases from J, the gap between germline ends came to 16 bases. CDR1 SGHRS and CDR2 YFSETQ come from the germline V gene. This CDR3 contains 15 residues. Supplemented by reference TRBV5-1 and TRBJ1-2, the full variable domain reads KAGVTQTPRYLIKTRGQQVTLSCSPISGHRSVSWYQQTPGQGLQFLFEYFSETQRNKGNFPGRFSGRQFSNSRSEMNVSTLELGDSALYLCASSFALGVGYGYTFGSGTRLTVV.

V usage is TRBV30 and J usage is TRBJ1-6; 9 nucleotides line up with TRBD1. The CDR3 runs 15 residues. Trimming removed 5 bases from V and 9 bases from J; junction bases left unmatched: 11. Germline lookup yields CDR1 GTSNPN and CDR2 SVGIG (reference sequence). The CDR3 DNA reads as TGTGCCTGGGTCTCCGGGACAGGGCCCTTTTCACCCCTCCACTTT. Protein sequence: CAWVSGTGPFSPLHF. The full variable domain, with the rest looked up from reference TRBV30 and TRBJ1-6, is SQTIHQWPATLVQPVGSPLSLECTVEGTSNPNLYWYRQAAGRGLQLLFYSVGIGQISSEVPQNLSASRPQDRQFILSSKKLLLSDSGFYLCAWVSGTGPFSPLHFGNGTRLTVT.

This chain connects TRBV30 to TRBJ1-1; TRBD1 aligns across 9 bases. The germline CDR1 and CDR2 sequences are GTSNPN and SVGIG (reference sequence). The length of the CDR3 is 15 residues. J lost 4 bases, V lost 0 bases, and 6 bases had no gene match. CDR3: CAWSVDGTGFTEAFF. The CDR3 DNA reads TGTGCCTGGAGTGTAGATGGGACAGGGTTCACTGAAGCTTTCTTT. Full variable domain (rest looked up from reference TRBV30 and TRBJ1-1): SQTIHQWPATLVQPVGSPLSLECTVEGTSNPNLYWYRQAAGRGLQLLFYSVGIGQISSEVPQNLSASRPQDRQFILSSKKLLLSDSGFYLCAWSVDGTGFTEAFFGQGTRLTVV.

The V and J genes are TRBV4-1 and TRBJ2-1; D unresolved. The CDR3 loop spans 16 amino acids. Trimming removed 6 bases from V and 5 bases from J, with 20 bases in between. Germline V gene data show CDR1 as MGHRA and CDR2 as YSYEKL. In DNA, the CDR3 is TGCGCCAGCAGTCCTGTCTCAGGCGCCGTTAACAATGAGCAGTTCTTC. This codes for CASSPVSGAVNNEQFF.

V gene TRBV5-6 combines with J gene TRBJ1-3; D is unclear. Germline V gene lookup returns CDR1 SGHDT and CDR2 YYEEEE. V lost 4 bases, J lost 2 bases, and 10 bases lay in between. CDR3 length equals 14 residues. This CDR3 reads CASSDTNAGNTIYF. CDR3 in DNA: TGTGCCAGCAGCGACACAAATGCTGGAAACACCATATATTTT.

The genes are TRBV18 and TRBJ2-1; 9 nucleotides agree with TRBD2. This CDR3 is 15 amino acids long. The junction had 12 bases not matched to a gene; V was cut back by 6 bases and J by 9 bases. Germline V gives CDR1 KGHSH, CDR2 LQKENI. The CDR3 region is CASSQPAGGPGEQFF. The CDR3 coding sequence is TGTGCCAGCTCGCAACCGGCGGGAGGGCCGGGTGAGCAGTTCTTC. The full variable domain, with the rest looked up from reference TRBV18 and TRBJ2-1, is NAGVMQNPRHLVRRRGQEARLRCSPMKGHSHVYWYRQLPEEGLKFMVYLQKENIIDESGMPKERFSAEFPKEGPSILRIQQVVRGDSAAYFCASSQPAGGPGEQFFGPGTRLTVL.

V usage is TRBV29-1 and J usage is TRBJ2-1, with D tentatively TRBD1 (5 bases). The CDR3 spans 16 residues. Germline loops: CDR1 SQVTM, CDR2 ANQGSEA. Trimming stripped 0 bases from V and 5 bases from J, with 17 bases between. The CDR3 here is CSVEDGVRTYNNEQFF. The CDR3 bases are TGCAGCGTTGAAGATGGGGTTCGGACATATAACAATGAGCAGTTCTTC.

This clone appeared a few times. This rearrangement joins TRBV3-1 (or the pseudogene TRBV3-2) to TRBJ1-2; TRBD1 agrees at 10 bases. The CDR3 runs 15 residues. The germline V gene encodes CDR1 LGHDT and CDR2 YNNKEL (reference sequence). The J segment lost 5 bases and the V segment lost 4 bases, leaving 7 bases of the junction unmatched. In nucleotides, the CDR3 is TGTGCCAGCAGCCTCGGACAGGGGGGTGGGTATGGCTACACCTTC. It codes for CASSLGQGGGYGYTF.

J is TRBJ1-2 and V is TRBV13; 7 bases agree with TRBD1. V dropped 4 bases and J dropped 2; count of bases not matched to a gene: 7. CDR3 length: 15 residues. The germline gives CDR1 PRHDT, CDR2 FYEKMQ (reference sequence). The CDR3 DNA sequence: TGTGCCAGCAGCTCAGGGACAGCAAACAACTATGGCTACACCTTC. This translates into CASSSGTANNYGYTF.

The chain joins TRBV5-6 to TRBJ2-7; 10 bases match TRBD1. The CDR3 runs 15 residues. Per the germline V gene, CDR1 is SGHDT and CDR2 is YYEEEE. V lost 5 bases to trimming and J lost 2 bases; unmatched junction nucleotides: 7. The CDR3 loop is CASSLPGQGTYEQYF. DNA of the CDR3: TGTGCCAGCAGTTTACCGGGACAGGGGACCTACGAGCAGTACTTC. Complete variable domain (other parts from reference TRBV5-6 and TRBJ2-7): DAGVTQSPTHLIKTRGQQVTLRCSPKSGHDTVSWYQQALGQGPQFIFQYYEEEERQRGNFPDRFSGHQFPNYSSELNVNALLLGDSALYLCASSLPGQGTYEQYFGPGTRLTVT.

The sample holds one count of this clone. The CDR3 DNA reads TGTGCCACCAGTGGCACAGGGGGAAAAACTGAAGCTTTCTTT. This encodes CATSGTGGKTEAFF. V gene TRBV24-1 combines with J gene TRBJ1-1, with 8 bases lining up with TRBD1. CDR1 and CDR2 (germline): KGHDR, SFDVKD. Trimming took 5 bases from V and 5 from J; bases not matched to a gene: 6. There are 14 residues in the CDR3.

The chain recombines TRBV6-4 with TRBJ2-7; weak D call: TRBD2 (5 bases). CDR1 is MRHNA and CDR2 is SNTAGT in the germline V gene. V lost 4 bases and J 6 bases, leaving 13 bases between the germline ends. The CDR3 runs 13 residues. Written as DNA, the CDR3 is TGTGCCAGCAGTGTCGAACCCCGGGGCGAGCAGTACTTC. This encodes CASSVEPRGEQYF.

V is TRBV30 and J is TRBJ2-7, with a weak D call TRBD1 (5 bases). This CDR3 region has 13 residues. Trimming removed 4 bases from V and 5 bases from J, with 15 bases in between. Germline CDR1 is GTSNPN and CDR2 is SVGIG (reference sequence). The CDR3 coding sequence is TGTGCCTGGACAGGGCAGGGATCCCACGAGCAGTACTTC. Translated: CAWTGQGSHEQYF.

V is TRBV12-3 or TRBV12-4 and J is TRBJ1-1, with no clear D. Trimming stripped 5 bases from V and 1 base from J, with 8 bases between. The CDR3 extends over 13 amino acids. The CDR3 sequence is CASSLTANTEAFF. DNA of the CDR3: TGTGCCAGCAGTCTAACCGCGAACACTGAAGCTTTCTTT.

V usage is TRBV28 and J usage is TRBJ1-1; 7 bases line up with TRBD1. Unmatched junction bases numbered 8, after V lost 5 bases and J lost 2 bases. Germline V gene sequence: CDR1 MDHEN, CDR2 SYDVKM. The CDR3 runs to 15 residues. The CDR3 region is CASSPGTVFNTEAFF. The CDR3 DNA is TGTGCCAGCAGTCCCGGGACAGTATTTAACACTGAAGCTTTCTTT.

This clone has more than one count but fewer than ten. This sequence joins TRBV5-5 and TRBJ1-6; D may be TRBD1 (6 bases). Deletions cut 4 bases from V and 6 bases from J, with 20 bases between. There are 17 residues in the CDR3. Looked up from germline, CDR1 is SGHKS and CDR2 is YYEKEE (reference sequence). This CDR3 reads CASSRREGGYINSPLHF. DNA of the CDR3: TGTGCCAGCAGCCGGAGGGAGGGGGGATATATTAATTCACCCCTCCACTTT. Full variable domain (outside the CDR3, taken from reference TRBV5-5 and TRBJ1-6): DAGVTQSPTHLIKTRGQQVTLRCSPISGHKSVSWYQQVLGQGPQFIFQYYEKEERGRGNFPDRFSARQFPNYSSELNVNALLLGDSALYLCASSRREGGYINSPLHFGNGTRLTVT.

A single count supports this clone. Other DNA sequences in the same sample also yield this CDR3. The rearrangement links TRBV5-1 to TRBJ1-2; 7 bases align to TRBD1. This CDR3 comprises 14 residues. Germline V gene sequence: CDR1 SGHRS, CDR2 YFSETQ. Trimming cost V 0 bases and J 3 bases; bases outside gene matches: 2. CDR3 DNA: TGCGCCAGCAGCTTGGGACAGGGCGACTATGGCTACACCTTC. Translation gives CASSLGQGDYGYTF.

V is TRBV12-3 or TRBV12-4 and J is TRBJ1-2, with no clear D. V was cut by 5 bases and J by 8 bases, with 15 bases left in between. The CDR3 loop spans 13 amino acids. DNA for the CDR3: TGTGCCAGCAGTCCCAGCTACATAGCCGGCTACACCTTC. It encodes CASSPSYIAGYTF.

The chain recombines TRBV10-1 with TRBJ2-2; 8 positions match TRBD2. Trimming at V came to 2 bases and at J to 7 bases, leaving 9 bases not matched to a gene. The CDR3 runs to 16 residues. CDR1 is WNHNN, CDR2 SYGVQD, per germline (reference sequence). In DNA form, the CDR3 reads TGCGCCAGCAGTGAGAACCCCGGGGGGGCCGGCGGGGAGCTGTTTTTT. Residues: CASSENPGGAGGELFF.